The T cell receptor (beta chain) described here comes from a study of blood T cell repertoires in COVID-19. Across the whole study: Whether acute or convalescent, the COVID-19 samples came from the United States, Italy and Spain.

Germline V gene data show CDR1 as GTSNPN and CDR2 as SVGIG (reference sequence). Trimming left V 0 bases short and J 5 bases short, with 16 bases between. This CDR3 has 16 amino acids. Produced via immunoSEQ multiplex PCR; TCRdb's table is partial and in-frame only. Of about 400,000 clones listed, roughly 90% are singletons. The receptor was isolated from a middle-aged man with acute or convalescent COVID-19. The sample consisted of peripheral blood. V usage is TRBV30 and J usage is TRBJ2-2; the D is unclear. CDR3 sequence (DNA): TGTGCCTGGAGTGTACTTTCGAGGCAGCTAACCGGGGAGCTGTTTTTT. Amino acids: CAWSVLSRQLTGELFF.